This entry lists 18 T cell receptor beta chains sequenced from one sample in a study of T cells in narcolepsy. Repertoires were generated with immunoSEQ multiplex PCR, while TCRdb's copy carries only in-frame clones and drops some. The table shows roughly 34,000 clones, with 84% occurring only once. Sequences were obtained from CD45RA- memory CD4+ T cells from PBMCs. The receptors stem from a human donor with narcolepsy.

V and J are TRBV19 and TRBJ1-5, with D perhaps TRBD1 (5 bases). This CDR3 is built from 16 residues. The germline V gene encodes CDR1 LNHDA and CDR2 SQIVND (reference sequence). The V and J ends lost 2 bases and 4 bases respectively, with 15 bases between them. The CDR3 region is CASSIRGTIGNQPQHF. CDR3 sequence (DNA): TGTGCCAGTAGTATAAGGGGCACTATCGGTAATCAGCCCCAGCATTTT. The entire variable domain, with the rest obtained from reference TRBV19 and TRBJ1-5, is as follows: DGGITQSPKYLFRKEGQNVTLSCEQNLNHDAMYWYRQDPGQGLRLIYYSQIVNDFQKGDIAEGYSVSREKKESFPLTVTSAQKNPTAFYLCASSIRGTIGNQPQHFGDGTRLSIL.

V usage is TRBV30 and J usage is TRBJ1-5; possibly TRBD1 for D (5 bases). The V gene's germline CDR1 is GTSNPN and CDR2 SVGIG (reference sequence). The CDR3 covers 14 residues. V lost 2 bases and J lost 2, with 10 bases in between. DNA of the CDR3: TGTGCCTGGAGTAGGGGAACGGGCAATCAGCCCCAGCATTTT. This gives the protein CAWSRGTGNQPQHF.

The J gene is TRBJ1-2, the V gene TRBV19, with TRBD1 as a possible D gene (5 bases). Germline lookup yields CDR1 LNHDA and CDR2 SQIVND (reference sequence). V was trimmed by 6 bases and J by 0 bases, leaving 5 bases between them. This CDR3 is built from 12 residues. The CDR3 region has the DNA TGTGCCAGTAGGGACACTAACTATGGCTACACCTTC. Amino acid sequence: CASRDTNYGYTF. The variable domain in full, with the rest retrieved from reference TRBV19 and TRBJ1-2, is DGGITQSPKYLFRKEGQNVTLSCEQNLNHDAMYWYRQDPGQGLRLIYYSQIVNDFQKGDIAEGYSVSREKKESFPLTVTSAQKNPTAFYLCASRDTNYGYTFGSGTRLTVV.

This clone has only one observation. This chain joins TRBV4-1 and TRBJ2-2; D is perhaps TRBD2 (6 bases). Per germline, CDR1 MGHRA and CDR2 YSYEKL. With 4 bases removed from V and 7 bases from J, the gap between germline ends came to 16 bases. This CDR3 spans 15 amino acids. DNA of the CDR3: TGCGCCAGCAGCCCACTCATAGCGGTGGACGGGGAGCTGTTTTTT. Translating gives CASSPLIAVDGELFF.

The gene calls are TRBV4-1 and TRBJ2-2, with TRBD2 matching over 12 bases. This CDR3 spans 16 amino acids. Losses at the gene ends were 1 base for V and 3 bases for J; bases not matched to a gene: 0. Germline CDR1 is MGHRA and CDR2 is YSYEKL. The CDR3, as DNA: TGCGCCAGCAGCCAAGGGACTAGCGGGGACACCGGGGAGCTGTTTTTT. It encodes CASSQGTSGDTGELFF.

The chain joins TRBV5-1 to TRBJ2-3; 11 positions match TRBD1. Germline values: CDR1 SGHRS, CDR2 YFSETQ. V shed 0 bases and J 11 bases; nucleotides not matched to a gene: 11. The CDR3 spans 16 residues. CDR3 protein: CASSLAGQGAHQGQYF. CDR3 DNA: TGCGCCAGCAGCTTGGCCGGACAGGGGGCGCATCAAGGGCAGTATTTT.

This clone turned up a few times. V is TRBV7-3 and J is TRBJ2-2; 8 bases line up with TRBD2. V lost 5 bases and J lost 7; bases outside the gene matches: 6. CDR1 and CDR2 from the germline V gene are SGHTA and FQGTGA. The length of the CDR3 is 14 residues. The CDR3 protein is CASSTRGGYGELFF. CDR3 nucleotides: TGTGCCAGCAGCACCCGCGGGGGGTACGGGGAGCTGTTTTTT.

This chain links TRBV18 with TRBJ1-4; perhaps TRBD1 as D (6 bases). The length of the CDR3 is 16 residues. Germline CDR1 and CDR2: KGHSH and LQKENI. Trimming removed 5 bases from V and 3 bases from J, with 16 bases in between. This CDR3 reads CASSSDPQGSNEKLFF. The CDR3, as DNA: TGTGCCAGCTCATCCGACCCACAGGGTTCTAATGAAAAACTGTTTTTT.

The chain combines TRBV7-2 with TRBJ1-4; D call uncertain. Per germline, CDR1 SGHTA and CDR2 FQGNSA. This CDR3 contains 15 residues. V lost 0 bases and J 4 bases, leaving 9 bases between the germline ends. CDR3 sequence reads: CASSLAGGGNEKLFF. The CDR3 DNA reads as TGTGCCAGCAGCTTAGCGGGCGGAGGTAATGAAAAACTGTTTTTT.

This clone was seen a handful of times. The V and J genes are TRBV6-5 and TRBJ1-1; 7 nucleotides align to TRBD1. With V trimmed by 0 bases and J by 6 bases, 4 bases remained unmatched. CDR1 is MNHEY, CDR2 SVGAGI, per germline. CDR3 size: 14 residues. Here the CDR3 reads CASSYSRGRAEAFF. The CDR3 DNA follows: TGTGCCAGCAGTTACTCAAGGGGGCGGGCTGAAGCTTTCTTT.

The V gene is TRBV10-2, the J gene TRBJ1-2; D gene unclear. The CDR3 consists of 11 residues. V was shortened by 1 base and J by 6 bases, with 3 bases between the two germline ends. Germline CDR1 WSHSY, CDR2 SAAADI. CDR3 sequence: CASSELDGYTF. CDR3 coding DNA: TGCGCCAGCAGTGAGTTGGATGGCTACACCTTC.

The CDR3: CASSTSGVYGYTF. CDR3 DNA: TGTGCCAGCAGTACCTCCGGGGTCTATGGCTACACCTTC. The J gene is TRBJ1-2, the V gene TRBV6-5, with no clear D. CDR1 is MNHEY and CDR2 is SVGAGI in the germline V gene. Trimming removed 5 bases at V and 4 bases at J, with 11 bases between. This CDR3 is built from 13 residues.

The J gene is TRBJ1-5, the V gene TRBV7-2, with unresolved D. Germline V gene sequence: CDR1 SGHTA, CDR2 FQGNSA. Between the trimmed V and J ends, which lost 10 bases and 8 bases, there was a span of 18 bases. The CDR3 runs to 13 residues. As DNA, the CDR3 is TGTGCCACTGGAGAGTCGGGGAGGGAGCCCCAGCATTTT. Translation gives CATGESGREPQHF. The complete variable domain, with remaining parts taken from reference TRBV7-2 and TRBJ1-5, reads GAGVSQSPSNKVTEKGKDVELRCDPISGHTALYWYRQSLGQGLEFLIYFQGNSAPDKSGLPSDRFSAERTGGSVSTLTIQRTQQEDSAVYLCATGESGREPQHFGDGTRLSIL.

CDR3 bases: TGTGCGACGAGGCCGGCTAGCAATCAGCCCCAGCATTTT. Its translation: CATRPASNQPQHF. The chain employs TRBV19 and TRBJ1-5; D call uncertain. Germline V gene sequence: CDR1 LNHDA, CDR2 SQIVND (reference sequence). The CDR3 is 13 amino acids.

The chain is built from TRBV7-9 and TRBJ2-5; D possibly corresponds to TRBD1 (5 bases). The CDR3 runs 12 residues. Germline CDR1 and CDR2: SEHNR and FQNEAQ (reference sequence). V was clipped by 5 bases and J by 9 bases, with 13 bases between them. The chain's CDR3 is CASSLRGGAQYF. The CDR3 DNA is TGTGCCAGCAGCCTAAGGGGTGGGGCCCAGTACTTC.

This rearrangement joins TRBV27 to TRBJ1-4; D call uncertain. The germline V gene has CDR1 MNHEY and CDR2 SMNVEV (reference sequence). Trimming left V 7 bases short and J 4 bases short, with 10 bases between. CDR3 length equals 13 residues. CDR3 protein: CASKTRINEKLFF. CDR3 sequence (DNA): TGTGCCAGCAAGACCAGGATTAATGAAAAACTGTTTTTT.

The chain combines TRBV5-1 with TRBJ2-3, with 8 bases matching TRBD1. Unmatched junction bases numbered 0, after V lost 0 bases and J lost 6 bases. This CDR3 is 13 amino acids long. Per germline, CDR1 SGHRS and CDR2 YFSETQ. The CDR3 region has the DNA TGCGCCAGCAGCTTGGGACAGGGGGATACGCAGTATTTT. The encoded protein is CASSLGQGDTQYF.

In its sample, this clone was seen once. The chain combines TRBV11-1 with TRBJ2-3, with D perhaps matching TRBD2 (5 bases). Between the trimmed V and J ends, which lost 4 bases and 2 bases, there was a span of 16 bases. Germline V gives CDR1 SGHAT, CDR2 FQDESV (reference sequence). This CDR3 spans 16 amino acids. This chain's CDR3 is CASSSYRGLNTDTQYF. The CDR3 region has the DNA TGTGCCAGCAGCTCCTACCGGGGTCTGAACACAGATACGCAGTATTTT.